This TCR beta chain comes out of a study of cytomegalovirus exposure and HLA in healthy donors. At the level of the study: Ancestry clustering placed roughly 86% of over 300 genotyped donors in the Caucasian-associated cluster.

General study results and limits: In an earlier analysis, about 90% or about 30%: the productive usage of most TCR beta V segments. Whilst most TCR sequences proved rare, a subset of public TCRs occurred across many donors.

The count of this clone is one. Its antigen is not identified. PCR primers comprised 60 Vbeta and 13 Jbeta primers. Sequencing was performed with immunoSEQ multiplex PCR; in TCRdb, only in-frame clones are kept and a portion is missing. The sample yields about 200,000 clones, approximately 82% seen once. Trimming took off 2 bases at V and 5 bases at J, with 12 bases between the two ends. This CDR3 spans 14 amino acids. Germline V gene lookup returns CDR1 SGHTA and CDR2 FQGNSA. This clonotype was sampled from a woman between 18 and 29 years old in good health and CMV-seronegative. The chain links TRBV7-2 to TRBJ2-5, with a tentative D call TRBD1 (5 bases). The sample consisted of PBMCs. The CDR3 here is CASSLNQGRETQYF. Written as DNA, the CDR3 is TGTGCCAGCAGCTTAAACCAGGGCAGGGAGACCCAGTACTTC.